Following are 24 T cell receptor beta chains from one sample sequenced in a study of regulatory T cells in long-lasting Graves disease. As for time point: newly diagnosed GD, antithyroid drugs for less than 3 months. Making the TCR library involved RNA that had been extracted from PBMCs. Sequencing libraries for TCR beta were prepared with iRepertoire HTBI primers and Arm-PCR of CDR3 regions. MiXCR, run by TCRdb on the multiplex PCR reads, gives a single entry per CDR3 protein. The sample includes 300,000 to 450,000 distinct CDR3 sequences, about a sixth of them seen just once. This sample comprised peripheral blood mononuclear cells (PBMCs), obtained at new diagnosis, from a patient treated with antithyroid drugs. The origin of the receptors is a female donor with Graves disease.

The rearrangement links TRBV20-1 to TRBJ1-5; D not resolved. The CDR3 totals 14 residues. Per the germline V gene, CDR1 is DFQATT and CDR2 is SNEGSKA (reference sequence). V shed 0 bases and J shed 0 bases, with 6 bases lying between them. For the CDR3, the DNA is TGCAGTGCTAGAGATTTAATTAGCAATCAGCCCCAGCATTTT. Translated: CSARDLISNQPQHF.

This clonotype was picked up many times. This chain uses TRBV19 with TRBJ2-7, with D maybe TRBD2 (6 bases). From germline, CDR1 is LNHDA and CDR2 SQIVND (reference sequence). CDR3 size: 17 residues. Between the trimmed V and J ends, which lost 0 bases and 0 bases, there was a span of 15 bases. The CDR3 sequence: CASSIDLSGKSSYEQYF. The CDR3 bases are TGTGCCAGTAGTATAGATCTTAGCGGAAAGAGCTCCTACGAGCAGTACTTC.

This clonotype was counted ten times or more. The chain carries TRBV2 and TRBJ2-5; no clear D. The CDR3 is 13 residues long. V lost 8 bases and J lost 7, with 17 bases in between. The germline gives CDR1 SNHLY, CDR2 FYNNEI. The CDR3 protein is CASGRQSGGTQYF. CDR3 nucleotide sequence: TGTGCCAGCGGCAGGCAGTCAGGCGGGACCCAGTACTTC.

This clonotype was seen more than once but under ten times. Possible read error: a much larger clone is one base away. This chain links TRBV5-1 with TRBJ2-7; 7 positions match TRBD1. Germline values: CDR1 SGHRS, CDR2 YFSETQ. The CDR3 has 14 residues. J was trimmed by 2 bases and V by 4 bases; bases with no gene match: 6. The CDR3 region is CASSGGQLPYEQYF. CDR3 nucleotides: TGCGCCAGCAGCGGGGGACAGCTCCCCTACGAGCAGTACTTC.

This clonotype occurred many times. The rearrangement joins TRBV4-1 to TRBJ1-2, with D tentatively TRBD1 (5 bases). The V gene lost 3 bases and the J gene lost 2 bases, with 13 bases spanning the gap. The length of the CDR3 is 15 residues. Germline assignment: CDR1 MGHRA and CDR2 YSYEKL. CDR3: CASSHMYQGNYGYTF. DNA of the CDR3: TGCGCCAGCAGCCATATGTATCAGGGAAACTATGGCTACACCTTC.

Only a few counts were recorded for this clonotype. This chain joins TRBV5-6 and TRBJ2-7; TRBD1 matches 7 bases. Germline CDR1 and CDR2: SGHDT and YYEEEE. The CDR3 spans 13 residues. Trimming cost V 4 bases and J 6 bases; bases outside gene matches: 7. The chain's CDR3 is CASSPLTGSEQYF. The CDR3 DNA reads as TGTGCCAGCAGCCCGCTGACAGGGTCCGAGCAGTACTTC. The variable domain in full, with the rest retrieved from reference TRBV5-6 and TRBJ2-7, is DAGVTQSPTHLIKTRGQQVTLRCSPKSGHDTVSWYQQALGQGPQFIFQYYEEEERQRGNFPDRFSGHQFPNYSSELNVNALLLGDSALYLCASSPLTGSEQYFGPGTRLTVT.

The chain is built from TRBV3-1 and TRBJ1-1, with D possibly matching TRBD1 (5 bases). The CDR3 loop spans 14 amino acids. Per the germline V gene, CDR1 is LGHDT and CDR2 is YNNKEL (reference sequence). V was trimmed by 2 bases and J by 1 base, leaving 8 bases between them. The CDR3 DNA is TGTGCCAGCAGCCAACGGGACCAGAACACTGAAGCTTTCTTT. This sequence encodes CASSQRDQNTEAFF.

The sample holds a few counts of this clonotype. The chain carries TRBV12-5 and TRBJ2-5; TRBD2 aligns across 7 bases. Germline V CDR1 and CDR2: LGHNT, FRNRAP. J was trimmed by 1 base and V by 6 bases; bases with no gene match: 11. The CDR3 is 16 residues long. CDR3 coding DNA: TGTGCTAGTGGGGGGGGGGTGATTAGCGGCCAAGAGACCCAGTACTTC. It codes for CASGGGVISGQETQYF.

This clonotype occurred many times. This chain joins TRBV27 and TRBJ1-1; 8 nucleotides match TRBD1. V shed 4 bases, J shed 1 base, and the junction held 5 bases outside the gene matches. Germline V gene data show CDR1 as MNHEY and CDR2 as SMNVEV (reference sequence). This CDR3 has 15 residues. The CDR3 DNA is TGTGCCAGCAGTTCCCAGGGGGCTGAGAACACTGAAGCTTTCTTT. Amino acid sequence: CASSSQGAENTEAFF.

This clonotype was recorded many times. The chain employs TRBV5-1 and TRBJ2-1; D is perhaps TRBD2 (6 bases). The germline CDR1 and CDR2 sequences are SGHRS and YFSETQ. The V end lost 0 bases, the J end lost 2 bases, and 9 bases lay between the germline ends. The CDR3 length is 15 residues. CDR3 protein: CASSLVSSAYNEQFF. In DNA form, the CDR3 reads TGCGCCAGCAGCTTGGTATCTAGCGCCTACAATGAGCAGTTCTTC.

CDR3 DNA sequence: TGTGCCAGCAGCAAAGCTCCAGCGAACACTGAAGCTTTCTTT. Amino acid sequence: CASSKAPANTEAFF. The chain couples TRBV7-2 to TRBJ1-1; D call uncertain. Germline lookup yields CDR1 SGHTA and CDR2 FQGNSA. With 5 bases removed from V and 1 base from J, the gap between germline ends came to 11 bases. This CDR3 has 14 amino acids.

This clonotype occurred many times. The genes are TRBV11-2 and TRBJ2-3; D is perhaps TRBD1 (5 bases). The CDR3 is made up of 15 amino acids. Per germline, CDR1 SGHAT and CDR2 FQNNGV. V shed 5 bases and J shed 1 base, with 13 bases lying between them. The CDR3 nucleotides read TGTGCCAGCAGCATTATCCAGGGTGGCACAGATACGCAGTATTTT. Translated, it gives CASSIIQGGTDTQYF.

This clonotype came up a few times. This chain links TRBV27 with TRBJ1-1; possible D gene TRBD1, 6 bases. Germline V CDR1 and CDR2: MNHEY, SMNVEV (reference sequence). The CDR3 extends over 12 amino acids. The V gene lost 8 bases and the J gene lost 5 bases, with 12 bases spanning the gap. CDR3 region: CASGGLETEAFF. The DNA for the CDR3 is TGTGCCAGCGGGGGGCTGGAGACTGAAGCTTTCTTT.

This clonotype was detected ten times or more. The V gene is TRBV7-2, the J gene TRBJ2-1; no clear D. The CDR3 runs 11 residues. V gave up 8 bases and J gave up 9 bases, with 11 bases separating them. Germline-derived CDR1 and CDR2 are SGHTA and FQGNSA. CDR3: CASALSTEQFF. CDR3 sequence (DNA): TGTGCCAGCGCCCTCTCGACTGAGCAGTTCTTC.

Many counts were recorded for this clonotype. CDR3 nucleotides: TGTGCCAGCAGTTACGGACTAGCGGGAGGGGGTGAGCAGTTCTTC. It is translated as CASSYGLAGGGEQFF. The rearrangement links TRBV27 to TRBJ2-1, with 15 bases matching TRBD2. The germline V gene encodes CDR1 MNHEY and CDR2 SMNVEV (reference sequence). The CDR3 sequence is 15 residues long. The V segment lost 4 bases and the J segment 9 bases; nucleotides outside the gene matches: 4.

This clonotype has ten or more counts. The V call is TRBV7-9, the J call TRBJ1-1; D not resolved. Trimming took off 5 bases at V and 2 bases at J, with 12 bases between the two ends. This CDR3 region has 14 residues. The V gene's germline CDR1 is SEHNR and CDR2 FQNEAQ (reference sequence). CDR3 sequence reads: CASSTPDRNTEAFF. The CDR3, as DNA: TGTGCCAGCAGCACCCCCGACCGAAACACTGAAGCTTTCTTT. The complete variable domain, with remaining parts taken from reference TRBV7-9 and TRBJ1-1, reads DTGVSQNPRHKITKRGQNVTFRCDPISEHNRLYWYRQTLGQGPEFLTYFQNEAQLEKSRLLSDRFSAERPKGSFSTLEIQRTEQGDSAMYLCASSTPDRNTEAFFGQGTRLTVV.

Concerning this clonotype itself: This may be a read error, as it is one base from a much larger clone. The rearrangement uses TRBV7-8 and TRBJ2-7, with 9 bases fitting TRBD1. CDR3 length: 17 residues. The germline V gene encodes CDR1 SGHVS and CDR2 FQNEAQ. CDR3 bases: TGTGCCAGCAACTTAGCCAGGGTGGGGACAGGGTTCAACGAGCAGTACTTC. This gives the protein CASNLARVGTGFNEQYF. Based on the CDR3 plus reference TRBV7-8 and TRBJ2-7, the full variable domain is GAGVSQSPRYKVAKRGQDVALRCDPISGHVSLFWYQQALGQGPEFLTYFQNEAQLDKSGLPSDRFFAERPEGSVSTLKIQRTQQEDSAVYLCASNLARVGTGFNEQYFGPGTRLTVT.

In this sample, this clonotype turned up many times. This chain uses TRBV12-3 or TRBV12-4 with TRBJ1-5; the D gene is possibly TRBD1 (6 bases). This CDR3 is 15 amino acids long. V was shortened by 6 bases and J by 5 bases, with 17 bases between the two germline ends. The CDR3 region is CASRGTQGLDQPQHF. CDR3 sequence (DNA): TGTGCCAGCAGAGGAACACAGGGATTGGATCAGCCCCAGCATTTT.

Ten or more counts support this clonotype. V gene TRBV6-1 combines with J gene TRBJ1-1; weak D call: TRBD1 (6 bases). Between the trimmed V and J ends, which lost 8 bases and 4 bases, there was a span of 14 bases. CDR3 length: 13 residues. The germline V gene encodes CDR1 MNHNS and CDR2 SASEGT. For the CDR3, the DNA is TGTGCCAGCGGGTGGGGGGCAGGCACTGAAGCTTTCTTT. Translation: CASGWGAGTEAFF.

This clonotype was counted at least ten times. The rearrangement links TRBV27 to TRBJ1-5; 10 positions match TRBD1. CDR3 length: 18 amino acids. Trimming at V came to 6 bases and at J to 4 bases, leaving 15 bases not matched to a gene. CDR1 and CDR2 from the germline V gene are MNHEY and SMNVEV (reference sequence). The CDR3 nucleotides read TGTGCCAGCAGGCCCCGACAGGGGGCGTCTAATAGGAATCAGCCCCAGCATTTT. Translation gives CASRPRQGASNRNQPQHF.

In its sample, this clonotype was seen many times. The chain combines TRBV28 with TRBJ2-3; 7 nucleotides align to TRBD2. Germline values: CDR1 MDHEN, CDR2 SYDVKM. The CDR3 runs 13 residues. V was pared by 6 bases and J by 2 bases, with 2 bases of the junction left unmatched. CDR3 region: CASRREITDTQYF. The CDR3 DNA is TGTGCCAGCAGGCGGGAGATCACAGATACGCAGTATTTT.

The V gene is TRBV7-2, the J gene TRBJ2-1, with D hard to call. The CDR3 sequence is 18 residues long. V was clipped by 1 base and J by 0 bases, with 16 bases between them. The germline V gene encodes CDR1 SGHTA and CDR2 FQGNSA. CDR3 in DNA: TGTGCCAGCAGCTTAGTTATGTCAGCCGTCAGCTCCTACAATGAGCAGTTCTTC. Translation gives CASSLVMSAVSSYNEQFF.

This clonotype was observed many times. V gene TRBV20-1 combines with J gene TRBJ1-3, with unresolved D. This CDR3 comprises 13 residues. The V and J ends lost 2 bases and 6 bases respectively, with 11 bases between them. Germline CDR1 and CDR2: DFQATT and SNEGSKA (reference sequence). CDR3 protein: CSARRHDANTIYF. The CDR3, as DNA: TGCAGTGCTAGAAGGCATGACGCAAACACCATATATTTT.

The V gene is TRBV12-5, the J gene TRBJ1-1; D not certain. The germline CDR1 and CDR2 sequences are LGHNT and FRNRAP. CDR3 size: 13 residues. Trimming took 1 base from V and 7 from J, leaving 10 bases between them. The CDR3 sequence is CASGLAGRVEAFF. CDR3 nucleotides: TGTGCTAGTGGTTTGGCCGGGCGGGTTGAAGCTTTCTTT.